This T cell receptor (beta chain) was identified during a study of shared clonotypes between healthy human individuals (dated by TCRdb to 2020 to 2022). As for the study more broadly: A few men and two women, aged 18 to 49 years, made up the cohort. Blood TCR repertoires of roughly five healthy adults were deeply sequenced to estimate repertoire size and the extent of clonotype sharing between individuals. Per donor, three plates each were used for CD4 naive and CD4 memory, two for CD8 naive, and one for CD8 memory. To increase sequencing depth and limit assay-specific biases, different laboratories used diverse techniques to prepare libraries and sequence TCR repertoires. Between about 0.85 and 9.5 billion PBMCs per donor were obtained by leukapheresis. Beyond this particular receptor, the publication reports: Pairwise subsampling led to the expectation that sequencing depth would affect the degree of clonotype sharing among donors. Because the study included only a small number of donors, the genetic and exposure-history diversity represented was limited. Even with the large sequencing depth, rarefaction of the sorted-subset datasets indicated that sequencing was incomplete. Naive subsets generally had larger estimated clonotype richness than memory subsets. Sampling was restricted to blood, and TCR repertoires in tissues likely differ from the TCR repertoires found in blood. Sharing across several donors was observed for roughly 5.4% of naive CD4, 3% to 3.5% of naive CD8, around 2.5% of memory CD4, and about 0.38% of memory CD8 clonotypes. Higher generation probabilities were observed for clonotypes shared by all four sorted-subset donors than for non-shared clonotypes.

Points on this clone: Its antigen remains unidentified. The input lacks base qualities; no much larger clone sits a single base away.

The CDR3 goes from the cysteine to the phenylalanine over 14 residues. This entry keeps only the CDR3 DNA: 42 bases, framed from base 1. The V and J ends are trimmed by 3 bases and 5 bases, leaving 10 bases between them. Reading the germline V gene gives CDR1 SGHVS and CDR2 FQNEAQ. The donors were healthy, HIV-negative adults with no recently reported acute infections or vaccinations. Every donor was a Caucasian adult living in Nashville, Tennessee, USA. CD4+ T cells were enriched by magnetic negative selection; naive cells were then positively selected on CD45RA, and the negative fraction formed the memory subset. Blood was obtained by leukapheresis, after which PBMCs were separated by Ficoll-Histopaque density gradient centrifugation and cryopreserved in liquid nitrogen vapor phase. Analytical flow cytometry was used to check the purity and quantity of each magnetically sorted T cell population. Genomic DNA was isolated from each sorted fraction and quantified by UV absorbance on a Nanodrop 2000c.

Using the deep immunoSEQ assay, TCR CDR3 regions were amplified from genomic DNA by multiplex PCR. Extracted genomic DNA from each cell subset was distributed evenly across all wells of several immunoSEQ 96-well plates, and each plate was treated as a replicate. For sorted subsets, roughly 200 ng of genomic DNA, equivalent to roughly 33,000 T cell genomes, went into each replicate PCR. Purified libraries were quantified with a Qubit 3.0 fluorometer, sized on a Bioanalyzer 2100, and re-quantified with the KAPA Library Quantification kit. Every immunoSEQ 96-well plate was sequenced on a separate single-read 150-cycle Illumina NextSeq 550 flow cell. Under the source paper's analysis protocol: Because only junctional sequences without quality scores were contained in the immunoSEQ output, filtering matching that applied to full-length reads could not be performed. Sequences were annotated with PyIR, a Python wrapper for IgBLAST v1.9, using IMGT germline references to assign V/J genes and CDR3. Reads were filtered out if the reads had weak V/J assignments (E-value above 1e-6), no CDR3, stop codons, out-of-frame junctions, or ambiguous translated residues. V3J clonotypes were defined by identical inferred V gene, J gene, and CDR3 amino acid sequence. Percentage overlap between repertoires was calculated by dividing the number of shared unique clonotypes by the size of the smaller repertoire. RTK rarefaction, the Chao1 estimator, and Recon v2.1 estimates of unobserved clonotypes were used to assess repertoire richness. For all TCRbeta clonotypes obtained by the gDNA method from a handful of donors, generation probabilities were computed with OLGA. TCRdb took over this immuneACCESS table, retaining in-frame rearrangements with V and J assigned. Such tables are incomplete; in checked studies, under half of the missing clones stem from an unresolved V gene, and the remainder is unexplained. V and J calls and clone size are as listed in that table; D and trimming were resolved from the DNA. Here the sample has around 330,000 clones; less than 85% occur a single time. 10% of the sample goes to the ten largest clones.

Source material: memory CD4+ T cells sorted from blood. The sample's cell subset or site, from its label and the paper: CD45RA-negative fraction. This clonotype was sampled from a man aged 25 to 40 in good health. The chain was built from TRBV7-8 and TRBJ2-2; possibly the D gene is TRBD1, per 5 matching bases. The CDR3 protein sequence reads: CASSLGRATGELFF. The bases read TGTGCCAGCAGCTTGGGCAGGGCGACCGGGGAGCTGTTTTTT. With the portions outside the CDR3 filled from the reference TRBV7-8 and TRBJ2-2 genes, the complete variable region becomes GAGVSQSPRYKVAKRGQDVALRCDPISGHVSLFWYQQALGQGPEFLTYFQNEAQLDKSGLPSDRFFAERPEGSVSTLKIQRTQQEDSAVYLCASSLGRATGELFFGEGSRLTVL.